These 4 T cell receptor beta chains came from one sample sequenced in a study of Ad26.COV2.S vaccination and SARS-CoV-2 variants. Treatment here: some 19 received Ad26.COV2.S at low or high dose, single or two shots; about 5 received placebo; per-sample allocation not given. Vaccine and placebo recipients were sampled on day 63 after the first injection. The assay was immunoSEQ multiplex PCR, and TCRdb's table has in-frame clones only and misses some. The sample has 450,000 to 550,000 clones, roughly 87% seen once. Source: peripheral blood, taken in a trial of Ad26.COV2.S vaccine versus placebo. All receptors derive from a person aged 18-65 years who received the Ad26.COV2.S COVID-19 vaccine or a placebo.

The V and J genes are TRBV28 and TRBJ2-5, with a possible D match to TRBD2 (7 bases). V was pared by 5 bases and J by 2 bases, with 21 bases between. The CDR3 covers 17 residues. CDR1 is MDHEN, CDR2 SYDVKM, per germline. The CDR3, as DNA: TGTGCCAGCAGTCAATCCGGGGGGCAGGGGCAACAAGAGACCCAGTACTTC. Translation gives CASSQSGGQGQQETQYF.

The DNA for the CDR3 is TGTGCCAGCTCGTACAGGGAACTTGCCTACGAGCAGTACTTC. Encoded protein: CASSYRELAYEQYF. The rearrangement uses TRBV11-2 and TRBJ2-7; possibly TRBD1 for D (6 bases). The ends were cut back, 8 bases at V and 2 bases at J, with 16 bases in the middle. This CDR3 is built from 14 residues. Germline loops: CDR1 SGHAT, CDR2 FQNNGV. The full variable domain, completed using reference TRBV11-2 and TRBJ2-7, is EAGVAQSPRYKIIEKRQSVAFWCNPISGHATLYWYQQILGQGPKLLIQFQNNGVVDDSQLPKDRFSAERLKGVDSTLKIQPAKLEDSAVYLCASSYRELAYEQYFGPGTRLTVT.

The chain is built from TRBV6-1 and TRBJ2-7; weak D call: TRBD2 (5 bases). Trimming stripped 3 bases from V and 2 bases from J, with 14 bases between. Germline assignment: CDR1 MNHNS and CDR2 SASEGT. The CDR3 consists of 15 residues. CDR3 residues: CASSEGARGTYEQYF. The CDR3 DNA is TGTGCCAGCAGTGAGGGCGCCCGGGGAACCTACGAGCAGTACTTC.

The chain has TRBV18 and TRBJ1-1; a possible D gene is TRBD1 (5 bases). The CDR3 is made up of 17 amino acids. With 4 bases removed from V and 1 base from J, the gap between germline ends came to 19 bases. CDR1 is KGHSH and CDR2 is LQKENI in the germline V gene. The CDR3 DNA is TGTGCCAGCTCACGGTCGACGGGGACCATGGGGAACACTGAAGCTTTCTTT. Encoded protein: CASSRSTGTMGNTEAFF.